This T cell receptor beta chain appears in the sequencing data of a study of T cell changes during pregnancy in multiple sclerosis. Data came from immunoSEQ multiplex PCR; TCRdb stores just in-frame clones and leaves some out. The data contain about 94,000 clones, roughly 92% of them singletons. This CDR3 comprises 15 residues. Trimming left V 2 bases short and J 0 bases short, with 9 bases between. In germline, CDR1 is SGDLS, CDR2 YYNGEE. This chain joins TRBV9 and TRBJ1-3; D is possibly TRBD1 (6 bases). The TCR was taken from a female donor with multiple sclerosis, enrolled in a pregnancy study. The sequencing here drew on peripheral blood, taken after pregnancy. CDR3 DNA: TGTGCCAGCAGCGTCGTAGGGGGCTCTGGAAACACCATATATTTT. Its translation is CASSVVGGSGNTIYF.